This TCR beta chain was retrieved from a study of T cells after yellow fever vaccination. Study conclusions and caveats: Most primary-vaccination clones reappeared after the booster (about 95% CD4, 75% to 90% CD8). Contaminating bulk clonotypes could be abundant in FACS-sorted repertoires. Peaking faster, on day 5 versus 15, the secondary response was nonetheless weaker.

CDR1 and CDR2 from the germline V gene are LGHNT and FRNRAP. V lost 7 bases and J lost 4; bases outside the gene matches: 8. The length of the CDR3 is 14 residues. In regard to this clonotype: Antigen unknown.

5'RACE template switching produced TCR cDNA carrying a universal primer site and UMIs. TCRdb redid the calling of the 5' RACE reads with MiXCR, one entry per CDR3 protein. The repertoire consists of more than 450,000 distinct CDR3 sequences, with just over 20% occurring once and the leading ten covering approximately 15%. The J gene is TRBJ2-3, the V gene TRBV12-5, with 7 bases lining up with TRBD2. This sample comprised PBMCs, obtained around 3 weeks after the first yellow fever vaccination. This receptor was obtained from a man in his late teens or twenties who received the YFV17D yellow fever vaccine. CDR3: CASASTSRPDTQYF. The CDR3 DNA sequence: TGTGCTAGTGCCTCGACTAGCCGGCCAGATACGCAGTATTTT.